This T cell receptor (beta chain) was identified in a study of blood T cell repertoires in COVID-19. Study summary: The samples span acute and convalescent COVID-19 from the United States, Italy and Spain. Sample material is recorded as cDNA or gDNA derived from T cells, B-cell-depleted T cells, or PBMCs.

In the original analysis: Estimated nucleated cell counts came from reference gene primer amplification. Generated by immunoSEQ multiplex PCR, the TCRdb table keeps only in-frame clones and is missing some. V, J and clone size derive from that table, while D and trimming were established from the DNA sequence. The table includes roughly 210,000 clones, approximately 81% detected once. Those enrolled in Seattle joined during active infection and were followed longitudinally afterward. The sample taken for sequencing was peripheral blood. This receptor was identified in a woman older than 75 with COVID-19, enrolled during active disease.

CDR3 in DNA: TGTGCCAGCAGCCAAGGTGGGCCCCCTTCAGCTTTCTTT. Translating it yields CASSQGGPPSAFF. The J gene is TRBJ1-1, the V gene TRBV3-1 (or the pseudogene TRBV3-2); D is unresolved. From germline, CDR1 is LGHDT and CDR2 YNNKEL (reference sequence). This CDR3 region has 13 residues. Between the trimmed V and J ends, which lost 1 base and 10 bases, there was a span of 13 bases.